This T cell receptor beta chain was retrieved from a study of Ad26.COV2.S vaccination and SARS-CoV-2 variants. Study as a whole: Enrolled in COV1001, the donor was in the Ad26.COV2.S trial arm, which received the vaccine.

Data came from immunoSEQ multiplex PCR; TCRdb stores just in-frame clones and leaves some out. The table includes roughly 390,000 clones, roughly nine tenths detected once. Indicated treatment: some 20 received Ad26.COV2.S at low or high dose, single or two shots; roughly five received placebo; per-sample allocation not given. Specimen acquisition occurred on day 63 following the initial vaccine or placebo injection. An Ad26 vector expressing Wuhan-strain SARS-CoV-2 spike served as the vaccine. Per germline, CDR1 MNHEY and CDR2 SMNVEV (reference sequence). The V gene end was trimmed by 2 bases and the J gene end by 3 bases; junction bases not matched to a gene: 2. This CDR3 is built from 14 residues.

This TCR was recovered from a person aged 18 to 59 who received the Ad26.COV2.S COVID-19 vaccine or a placebo. This specimen was peripheral blood, taken in a trial of Ad26.COV2.S vaccine versus placebo. The rearrangement joins TRBV27 to TRBJ2-7, with 9 bases that match TRBD1. The CDR3 sequence is CASSLRQGDYEQYF. The CDR3 DNA reads as TGTGCCAGCAGTTTACGACAGGGGGACTACGAGCAGTACTTC.